The text below deals with one T cell receptor (beta chain). The germline CDR1 and CDR2 sequences are MNHEY and SMNVEV (reference sequence). This CDR3 comprises 15 residues. Trimming shortened V by 5 bases and J by 3 bases, and 17 bases separated the two germline ends. These data come from a study of cytomegalovirus exposure and HLA in healthy donors. PCR amplification relied on 60 Vbeta primers (plus 13 Jbeta primers). The repertoire was sequenced with immunoSEQ multiplex PCR; TCRdb's copy has only in-frame clones and lacks some. The sample includes about 110,000 clones, nearly 85% seen only once; the top ten take roughly 6.1%.

The V and J genes are TRBV27 and TRBJ2-7, with a possible D match to TRBD2 (5 bases). The sequence came from a man aged 18 to 29 in good health and CMV-seronegative. Sequencing used PBMCs. CDR3 residues: CASSVGGGRLYEQYF. As DNA, the CDR3 is TGTGCCAGCAGTGTAGGCGGAGGCCGCCTCTACGAGCAGTACTTC.